There are a few counts of the clone carrying this T cell receptor delta chain. Since a far larger clone is one base different, this is likely a read error. Other DNA sequences in the sample encode the same CDR3. TCRdb fed the RT-PCR reads into CATT to redo clone calling. The sample includes under 1,500 delta-chain clones, around 5.3% of them seen just once. This specimen comes from a study of gamma-delta T cells after stem cell transplantation. The CDR3 spans 18 residues. Germline CDR1 TSWWSYY, CDR2 QGS. Specimen: gamma-delta T cells. This sequence was found in a human donor. It is not recorded whose cells these are; they may come from a transplant donor. The chain uses TRDV1 and TRDJ1; the D gene is possibly TRDD3 (5 bases). The CDR3 coding sequence is TGTGCCCTTGGGGAACTAGTGATGGGGCGAGATACAGCCGATAAACTCATCTTT. Protein: CALGELVMGRDTADKLIF.